This TCR beta chain was sequenced in a study of regulatory T cells in long-lasting Graves disease. The study's findings and limits: Those with persistent disease had in common more public clonotypes (more than 2,500) than new patients (roughly 970).

Combining iRepertoire HTBI primers with Arm-PCR of CDR3 regions, the authors built TCR beta libraries. In the original processing: Samples jointly harbored 60 to 70 TRBV and approximately 15 TRBJ segments. Each CDR3 protein gets one entry after TCRdb re-called the multiplex PCR reads with MiXCR. These V and J calls are TCRdb output, not the study's own analysis. The sample lists 450,000 to 700,000 distinct CDR3 sequences, roughly 14% occurring once. Regarding time point: newly diagnosed GD, antithyroid drugs for less than 3 months. Construction of the TCR library relied on RNA isolated from PBMCs. Per American Thyroid Association guidelines, Graves' disease was diagnosed. The CDR3 contains 15 residues. CDR1 and CDR2 (germline): SGHRS, YFSETQ. Of note for this clonotype: Its specificity is not known. The junction departs from germline at one end; a sequencing error may be responsible.

The same sample was also used in a study of T cells in Graves' hyperthyroidism and ophthalmopathy.

The clonotype comes from a young man with Graves disease. The input for sequencing was peripheral blood mononuclear cells (PBMCs), taken at new diagnosis, from a patient treated with antithyroid drugs. This chain joins TRBV5-1 and TRBJ2-7; 11 bases map to TRBD1. As DNA, the CDR3 is TGTGCCAGCAGCTGGGGGGGACAGGGGGTCTACGAGCAGTACTTC. Its translation: CASSWGGQGVYEQYF.